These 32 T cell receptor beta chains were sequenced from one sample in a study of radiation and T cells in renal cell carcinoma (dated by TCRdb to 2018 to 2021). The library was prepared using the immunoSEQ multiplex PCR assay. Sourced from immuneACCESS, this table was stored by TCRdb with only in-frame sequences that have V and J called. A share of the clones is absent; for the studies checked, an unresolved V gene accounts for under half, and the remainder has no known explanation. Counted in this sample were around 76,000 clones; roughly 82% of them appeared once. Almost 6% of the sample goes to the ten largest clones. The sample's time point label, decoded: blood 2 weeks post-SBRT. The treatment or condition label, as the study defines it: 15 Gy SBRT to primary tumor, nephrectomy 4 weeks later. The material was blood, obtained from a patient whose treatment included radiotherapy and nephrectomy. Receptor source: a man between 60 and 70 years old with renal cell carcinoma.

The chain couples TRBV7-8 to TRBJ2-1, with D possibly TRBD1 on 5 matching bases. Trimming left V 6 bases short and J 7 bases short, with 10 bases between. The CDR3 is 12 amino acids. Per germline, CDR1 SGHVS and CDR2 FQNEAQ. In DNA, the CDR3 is TGTGCCAGCAGGGGGCGAGGTAATGAGCAGTTCTTC. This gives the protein CASRGRGNEQFF.

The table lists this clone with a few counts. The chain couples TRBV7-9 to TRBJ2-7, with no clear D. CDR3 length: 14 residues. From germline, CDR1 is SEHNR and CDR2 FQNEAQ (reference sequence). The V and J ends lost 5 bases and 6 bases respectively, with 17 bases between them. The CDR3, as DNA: TGTGCCAGCAGCCTCCCAGGAGACACACGCGAGCAGTACTTC. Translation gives CASSLPGDTREQYF.

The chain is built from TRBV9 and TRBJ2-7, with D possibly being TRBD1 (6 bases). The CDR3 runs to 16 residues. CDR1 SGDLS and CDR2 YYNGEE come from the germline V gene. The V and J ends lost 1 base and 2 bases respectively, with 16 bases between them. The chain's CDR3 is CASSVPPDSLTYEQYF. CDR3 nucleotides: TGTGCCAGCAGCGTACCCCCGGACAGCCTAACCTACGAGCAGTACTTC.

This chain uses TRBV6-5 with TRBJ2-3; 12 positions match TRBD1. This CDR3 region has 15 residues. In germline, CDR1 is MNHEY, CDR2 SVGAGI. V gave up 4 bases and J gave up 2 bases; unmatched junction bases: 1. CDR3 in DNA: TGTGCCAGCAGTTGGGACAGGGGGCACACAGATACGCAGTATTTT. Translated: CASSWDRGHTDTQYF.

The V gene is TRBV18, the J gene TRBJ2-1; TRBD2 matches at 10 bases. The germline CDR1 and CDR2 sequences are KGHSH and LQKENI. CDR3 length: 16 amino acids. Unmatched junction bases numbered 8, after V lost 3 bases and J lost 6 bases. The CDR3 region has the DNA TGTGCCAGCTCACCCCTGGGGCTAGCGGGAGTCAATGAGCAGTTCTTC. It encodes CASSPLGLAGVNEQFF.

The CDR3 loop reads CASSWTSGRATGELFF. The CDR3 DNA reads TGTGCCAGCAGCTGGACTAGCGGGAGGGCCACTGGGGAGCTGTTTTTT. The rearrangement links TRBV5-6 to TRBJ2-2; 15 bases are a match to TRBD2. The CDR3 contains 16 residues. Germline CDR1 and CDR2: SGHDT and YYEEEE. J lost 8 bases, V lost 3 bases, and 5 bases had no gene match. Based on the CDR3 plus reference TRBV5-6 and TRBJ2-2, the full variable domain is DAGVTQSPTHLIKTRGQQVTLRCSPKSGHDTVSWYQQALGQGPQFIFQYYEEEERQRGNFPDRFSGHQFPNYSSELNVNALLLGDSALYLCASSWTSGRATGELFFGEGSRLTVL.

This CDR3 reads CASSLTAYEQYF. The CDR3 nucleotides are TGTGCCAGCAGCTTGACGGCCTACGAGCAGTACTTC. The J gene is TRBJ2-7, the V gene TRBV5-6; D unclear. The germline V gene encodes CDR1 SGHDT and CDR2 YYEEEE. This CDR3 has 12 residues. The V end lost 1 base, the J end lost 2 bases, and 4 bases lay between the germline ends.

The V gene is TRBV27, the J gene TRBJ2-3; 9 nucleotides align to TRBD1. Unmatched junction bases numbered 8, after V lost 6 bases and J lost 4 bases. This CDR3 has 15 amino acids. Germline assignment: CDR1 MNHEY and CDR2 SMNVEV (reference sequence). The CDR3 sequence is CASSTFGTGPDTQYF. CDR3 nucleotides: TGTGCCAGCAGCACCTTCGGGACAGGGCCAGATACGCAGTATTTT.

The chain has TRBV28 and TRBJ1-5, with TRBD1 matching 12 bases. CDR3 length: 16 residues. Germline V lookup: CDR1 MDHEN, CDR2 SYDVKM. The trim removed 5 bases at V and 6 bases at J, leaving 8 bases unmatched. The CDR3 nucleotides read TGTGCCAGCAGTACCGGCCGGGACAGGGGGCTTCAGCCCCAGCATTTT. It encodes CASSTGRDRGLQPQHF.

The CDR3 region is CASSTLGGRSYEQYF. CDR3 coding DNA: TGTGCCAGCAGCACTCTAGGCGGGAGGTCCTACGAGCAGTACTTC. The chain couples TRBV6-1 to TRBJ2-7; 8 bases are shared with TRBD2. Trimming took 6 bases from V and 1 from J; bases not matched to a gene: 8. The CDR3 sequence is 15 residues long. Germline V gene data show CDR1 as MNHNS and CDR2 as SASEGT.

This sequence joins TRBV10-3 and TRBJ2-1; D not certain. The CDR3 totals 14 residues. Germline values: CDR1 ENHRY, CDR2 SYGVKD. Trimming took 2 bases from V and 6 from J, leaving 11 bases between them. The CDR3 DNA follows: TGTGCCATCAGTGAGCCATTAGTCGGCAATGAGCAGTTCTTC. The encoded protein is CAISEPLVGNEQFF.

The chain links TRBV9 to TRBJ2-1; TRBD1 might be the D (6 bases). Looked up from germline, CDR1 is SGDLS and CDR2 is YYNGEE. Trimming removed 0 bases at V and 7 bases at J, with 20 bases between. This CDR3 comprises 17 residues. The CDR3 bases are TGTGCCAGCAGCGTAGCAATTGGCAGGGGAATGAGAAATGAGCAGTTCTTC. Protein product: CASSVAIGRGMRNEQFF.

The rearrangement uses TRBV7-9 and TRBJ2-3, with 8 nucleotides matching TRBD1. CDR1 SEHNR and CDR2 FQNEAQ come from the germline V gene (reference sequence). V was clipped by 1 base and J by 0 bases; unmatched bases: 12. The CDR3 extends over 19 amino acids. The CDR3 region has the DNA TGTGCCAGCAGCTTAGGGTCTCAGGGGGCGATTGCAAGCACAGATACGCAGTATTTT. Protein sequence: CASSLGSQGAIASTDTQYF.

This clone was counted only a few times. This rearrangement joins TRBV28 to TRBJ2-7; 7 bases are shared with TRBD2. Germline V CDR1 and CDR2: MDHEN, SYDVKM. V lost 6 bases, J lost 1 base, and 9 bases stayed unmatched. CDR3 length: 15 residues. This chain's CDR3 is CASSPWGGGSYEQYF. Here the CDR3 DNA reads TGTGCCAGCAGCCCCTGGGGGGGAGGGTCCTACGAGCAGTACTTC. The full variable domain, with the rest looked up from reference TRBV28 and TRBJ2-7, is DVKVTQSSRYLVKRTGEKVFLECVQDMDHENMFWYRQDPGLGLRLIYFSYDVKMKEKGDIPEGYSVSREKKERFSLILESASTNQTSMYLCASSPWGGGSYEQYFGPGTRLTVT.

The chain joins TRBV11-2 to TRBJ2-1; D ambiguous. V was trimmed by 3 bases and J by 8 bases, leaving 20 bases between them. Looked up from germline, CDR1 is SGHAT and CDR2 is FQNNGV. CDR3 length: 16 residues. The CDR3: CASSFQRARLSDEQFF. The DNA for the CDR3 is TGTGCCAGCAGCTTCCAACGGGCTAGGCTCAGTGATGAGCAGTTCTTC.

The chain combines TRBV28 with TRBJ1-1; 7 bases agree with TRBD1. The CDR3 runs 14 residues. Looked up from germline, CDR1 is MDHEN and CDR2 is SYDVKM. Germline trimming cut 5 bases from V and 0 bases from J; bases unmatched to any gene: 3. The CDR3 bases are TGTGCCAGCAGTGACAGGGTGGTGAACACTGAAGCTTTCTTT. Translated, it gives CASSDRVVNTEAFF. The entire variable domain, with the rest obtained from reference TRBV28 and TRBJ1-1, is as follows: DVKVTQSSRYLVKRTGEKVFLECVQDMDHENMFWYRQDPGLGLRLIYFSYDVKMKEKGDIPEGYSVSREKKERFSLILESASTNQTSMYLCASSDRVVNTEAFFGQGTRLTVV.

The CDR3 sequence: CSVVYLDSNQPQHF. The CDR3 nucleotides are TGCAGCGTTGTATATTTGGATAGCAATCAGCCCCAGCATTTT. The chain recombines TRBV29-1 with TRBJ1-5; D unresolved. Germline assignment: CDR1 SQVTM and CDR2 ANQGSEA. V was clipped by 4 bases and J by 0 bases, with 10 bases between them. The CDR3 extends over 14 amino acids.

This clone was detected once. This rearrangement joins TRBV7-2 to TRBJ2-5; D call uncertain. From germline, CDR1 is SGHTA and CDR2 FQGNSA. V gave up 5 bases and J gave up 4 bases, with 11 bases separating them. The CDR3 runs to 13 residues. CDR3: CASSPLYRETQYF. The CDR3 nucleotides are TGTGCCAGCAGCCCACTTTACAGAGAGACCCAGTACTTC. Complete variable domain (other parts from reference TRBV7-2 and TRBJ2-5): GAGVSQSPSNKVTEKGKDVELRCDPISGHTALYWYRQSLGQGLEFLIYFQGNSAPDKSGLPSDRFSAERTGGSVSTLTIQRTQQEDSAVYLCASSPLYRETQYFGPGTRLLVL.

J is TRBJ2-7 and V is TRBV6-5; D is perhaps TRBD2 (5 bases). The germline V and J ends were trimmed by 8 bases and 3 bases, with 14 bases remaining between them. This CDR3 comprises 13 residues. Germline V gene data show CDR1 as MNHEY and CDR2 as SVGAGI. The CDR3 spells CASQSGPFYEQYF. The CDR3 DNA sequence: TGTGCCAGCCAAAGCGGTCCTTTCTACGAGCAGTACTTC.

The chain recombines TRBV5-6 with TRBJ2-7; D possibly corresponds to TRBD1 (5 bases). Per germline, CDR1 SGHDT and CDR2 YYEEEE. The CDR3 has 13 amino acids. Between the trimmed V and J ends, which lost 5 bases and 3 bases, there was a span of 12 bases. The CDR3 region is CASSSLTGYEQYF. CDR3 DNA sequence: TGTGCCAGCAGTTCTTTAACAGGCTACGAGCAGTACTTC.

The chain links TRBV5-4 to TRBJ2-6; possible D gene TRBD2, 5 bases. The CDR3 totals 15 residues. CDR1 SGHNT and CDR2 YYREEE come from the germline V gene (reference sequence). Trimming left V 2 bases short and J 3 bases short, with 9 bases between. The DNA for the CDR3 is TGTGCCAGCAGCTTCGGGGTTAGTGGGGCCAACGTCCTGACTTTC. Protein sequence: CASSFGVSGANVLTF.

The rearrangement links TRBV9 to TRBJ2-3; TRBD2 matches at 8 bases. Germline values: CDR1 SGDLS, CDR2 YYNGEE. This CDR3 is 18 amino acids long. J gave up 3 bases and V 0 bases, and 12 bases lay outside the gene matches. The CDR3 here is CASSVDVAGFLGTDTQYF. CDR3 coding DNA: TGTGCCAGCAGCGTAGACGTAGCGGGGTTCCTAGGAACAGATACGCAGTATTTT.

As DNA, the CDR3 is TGTGCCAGCAACGATGACAGGCGTAATGGAGAAAAACTGTTTTTT. Its translation: CASNDDRRNGEKLFF. This rearrangement joins TRBV6-6 to TRBJ1-4; D is possibly TRBD1 (6 bases). Between the trimmed V and J ends, which lost 7 bases and 8 bases, there was a span of 20 bases. Germline CDR1 is MNHNY and CDR2 is SVGAGI (reference sequence). The CDR3 consists of 15 residues.

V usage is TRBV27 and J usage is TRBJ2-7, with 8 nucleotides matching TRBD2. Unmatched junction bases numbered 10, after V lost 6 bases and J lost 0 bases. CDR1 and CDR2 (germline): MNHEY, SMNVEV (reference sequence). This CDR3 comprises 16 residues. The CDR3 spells CASSGFSGTSSYEQYF. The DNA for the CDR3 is TGTGCCAGCAGCGGTTTTTCAGGGACTAGCTCCTACGAGCAGTACTTC.

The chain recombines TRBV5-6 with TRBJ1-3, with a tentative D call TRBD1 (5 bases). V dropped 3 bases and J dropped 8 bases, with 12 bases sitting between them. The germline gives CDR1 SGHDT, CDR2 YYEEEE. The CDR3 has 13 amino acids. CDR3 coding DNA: TGTGCCAGCAGCTCGGACATCTACTACACCATATATTTT. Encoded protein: CASSSDIYYTIYF.

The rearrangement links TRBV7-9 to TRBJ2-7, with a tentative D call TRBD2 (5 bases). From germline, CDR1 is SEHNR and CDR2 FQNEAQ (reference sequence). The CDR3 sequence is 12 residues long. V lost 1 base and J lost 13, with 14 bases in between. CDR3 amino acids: CASSLGGAVVYF. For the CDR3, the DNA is TGTGCCAGCAGCTTAGGCGGAGCGGTTGTATACTTC.

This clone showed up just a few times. The CDR3 spells CASSDQTSGSAYEQYF. The CDR3 nucleotides are TGCGCCAGCAGCGACCAGACTAGCGGGAGCGCCTACGAGCAGTACTTC. The chain combines TRBV5-1 with TRBJ2-7, with TRBD2 matching 12 bases. V trimming: 4 bases; J trimming: 2 bases; junction bases outside the gene matches: 7. Germline values: CDR1 SGHRS, CDR2 YFSETQ. The CDR3 runs to 16 residues. The whole variable domain, remainder taken from reference TRBV5-1 and TRBJ2-7, is KAGVTQTPRYLIKTRGQQVTLSCSPISGHRSVSWYQQTPGQGLQFLFEYFSETQRNKGNFPGRFSGRQFSNSRSEMNVSTLELGDSALYLCASSDQTSGSAYEQYFGPGTRLTVT.

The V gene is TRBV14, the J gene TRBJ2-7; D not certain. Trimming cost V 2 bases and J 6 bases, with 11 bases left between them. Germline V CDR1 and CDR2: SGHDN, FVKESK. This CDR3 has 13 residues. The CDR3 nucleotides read TGTGCCAGCAGCCAATCGAGAGTCCGCGAGCAGTACTTC. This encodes CASSQSRVREQYF. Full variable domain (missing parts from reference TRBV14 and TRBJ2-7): EAGVTQFPSHSVIEKGQTVTLRCDPISGHDNLYWYRRVMGKEIKFLLHFVKESKQDESGMPNNRFLAERTGGTYSTLKVQPAELEDSGVYFCASSQSRVREQYFGPGTRLTVT.

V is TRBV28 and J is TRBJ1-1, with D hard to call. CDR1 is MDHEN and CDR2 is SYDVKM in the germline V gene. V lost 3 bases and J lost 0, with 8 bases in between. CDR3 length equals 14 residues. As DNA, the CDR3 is TGTGCCAGCAGTTTGTCATGGGTGAACACTGAAGCTTTCTTT. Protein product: CASSLSWVNTEAFF.

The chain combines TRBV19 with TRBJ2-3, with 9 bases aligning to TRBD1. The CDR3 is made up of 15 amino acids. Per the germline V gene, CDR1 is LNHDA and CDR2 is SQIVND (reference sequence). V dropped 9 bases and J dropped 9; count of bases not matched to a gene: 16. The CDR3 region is CASGEQGARGGTQYF. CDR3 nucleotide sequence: TGTGCCAGCGGAGAACAGGGGGCGCGGGGTGGAACGCAGTATTTT.

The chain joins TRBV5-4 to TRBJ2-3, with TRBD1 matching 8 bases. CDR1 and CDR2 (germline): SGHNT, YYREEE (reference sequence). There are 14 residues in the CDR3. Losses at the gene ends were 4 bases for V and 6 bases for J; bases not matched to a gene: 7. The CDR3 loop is CASSLGTGRDTQYF. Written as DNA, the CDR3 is TGTGCCAGCAGCCTCGGGACAGGACGGGATACGCAGTATTTT.

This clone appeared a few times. The CDR3 bases are TGTGCCGCCAGACAAGGGCATAACACTGAAGCTTTCTTT. Encoded protein: CAARQGHNTEAFF. The chain couples TRBV6-5 to TRBJ1-1; D not resolved. Trimming shortened V by 11 bases and J by 2 bases, and 15 bases separated the two germline ends. The CDR3 has 13 amino acids. Germline loops: CDR1 MNHEY, CDR2 SVGAGI.